This TCR beta chain was sequenced during a study of shared clonotypes between healthy human individuals. Study-wide points: Genetic and exposure-history diversity was limited by the few donors.

The V and J ends lost 6 bases and 4 bases respectively, with 16 bases between them. Germline V gene data show CDR1 as MNHEY and CDR2 as SVGAGI. The CDR3 has 15 amino acids. With respect to this clone: What it binds is unknown.

The healthy adult donors were HIV-negative and reported no recent acute infections or vaccinations. The assay was run at deep level. Assay: immunoSEQ multiplex PCR; the TCRdb copy retains only in-frame clones and omits some. The data show about 480,000 clones, with 60% to 85% seen just once and over 10% held by the top ten. Sequenced: PBMCs. This TCR was recovered from a woman aged 35 to 49 in good health. Some clones in this sample may be carry-over from other donors' samples. The chain couples TRBV6-5 to TRBJ2-1; the D gene is possibly TRBD1 (5 bases). The CDR3 sequence is CASSPDWTPYNEQFF. The CDR3, as DNA: TGTGCCAGCAGCCCAGATTGGACACCGTACAATGAGCAGTTCTTC.